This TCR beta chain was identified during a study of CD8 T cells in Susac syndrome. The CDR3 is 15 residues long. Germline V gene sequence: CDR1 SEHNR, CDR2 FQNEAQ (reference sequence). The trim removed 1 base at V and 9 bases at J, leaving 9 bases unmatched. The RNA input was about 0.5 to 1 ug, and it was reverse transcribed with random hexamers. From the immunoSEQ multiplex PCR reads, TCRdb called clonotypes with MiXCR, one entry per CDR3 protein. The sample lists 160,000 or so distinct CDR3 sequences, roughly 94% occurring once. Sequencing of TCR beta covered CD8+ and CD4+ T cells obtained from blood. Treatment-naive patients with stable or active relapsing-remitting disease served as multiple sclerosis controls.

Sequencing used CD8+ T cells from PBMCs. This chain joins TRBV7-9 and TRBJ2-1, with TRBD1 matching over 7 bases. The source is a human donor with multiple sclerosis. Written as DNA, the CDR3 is TGTGCCAGCAGCTTAGGGACAGGTGGCTTTCCTGAGCAGTTCTTC. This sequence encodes CASSLGTGGFPEQFF.